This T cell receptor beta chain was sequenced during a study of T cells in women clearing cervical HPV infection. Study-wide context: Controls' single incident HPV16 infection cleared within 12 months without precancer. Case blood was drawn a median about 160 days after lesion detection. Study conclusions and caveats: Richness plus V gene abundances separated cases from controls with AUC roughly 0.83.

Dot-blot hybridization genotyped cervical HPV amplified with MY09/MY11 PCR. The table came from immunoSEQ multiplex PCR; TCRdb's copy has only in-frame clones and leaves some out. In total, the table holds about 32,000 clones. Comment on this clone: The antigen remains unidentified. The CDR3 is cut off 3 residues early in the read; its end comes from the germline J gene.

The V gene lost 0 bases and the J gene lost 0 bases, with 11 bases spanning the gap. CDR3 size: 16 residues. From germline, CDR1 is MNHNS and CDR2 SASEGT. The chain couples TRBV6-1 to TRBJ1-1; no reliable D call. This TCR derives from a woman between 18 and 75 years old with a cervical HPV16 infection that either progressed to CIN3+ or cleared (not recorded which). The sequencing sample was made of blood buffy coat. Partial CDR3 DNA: TGTGCCAGCAGTGAAGCGCCTCGACACTTGAACACTGAA. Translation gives CASSEAPRHLNTE. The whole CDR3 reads CASSEAPRHLNTEAFF.